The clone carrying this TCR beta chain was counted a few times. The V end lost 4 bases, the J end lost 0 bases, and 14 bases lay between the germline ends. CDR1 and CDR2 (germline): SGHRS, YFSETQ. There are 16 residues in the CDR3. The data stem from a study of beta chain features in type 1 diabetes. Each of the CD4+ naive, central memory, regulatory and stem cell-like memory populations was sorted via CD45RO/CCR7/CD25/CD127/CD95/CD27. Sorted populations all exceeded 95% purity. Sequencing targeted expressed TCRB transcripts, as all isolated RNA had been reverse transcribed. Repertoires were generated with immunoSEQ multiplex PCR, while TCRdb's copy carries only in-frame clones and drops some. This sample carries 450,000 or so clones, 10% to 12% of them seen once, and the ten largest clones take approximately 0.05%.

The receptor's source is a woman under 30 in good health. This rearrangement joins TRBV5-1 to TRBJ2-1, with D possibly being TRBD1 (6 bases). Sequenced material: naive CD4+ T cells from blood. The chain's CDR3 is CASSPLGRGSYNEQFF. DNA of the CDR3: TGCGCCAGCAGCCCATTAGGCAGGGGCTCCTACAATGAGCAGTTCTTC.